This record concerns one TCR beta chain sequence. Per the germline V gene, CDR1 is SQVTM and CDR2 is ANQGSEA. Trimming cost V 4 bases and J 1 base, with 7 bases left between them. The CDR3 is 12 residues long. Study processing details: Amplifying reference gene primers gave estimates of nucleated cell counts. Generated by immunoSEQ multiplex PCR, the TCRdb table keeps only in-frame clones and is missing some. From that table come the V and J calls and clone size; the DNA was used to work out D and trimming. Of 170,000 or so clones in the sample, roughly 87% are singletons; the top ten hold about 7%. Clinical histories supplied by participants themselves formed the basis of cohort assignment. These data come from a study of blood T cell repertoires in COVID-19. Study overall: Samples came from the United States, Italy and Spain, spanning acute and convalescent COVID-19. From T cells, B-cell-depleted T cells, or PBMCs came the material, which was cDNA or gDNA.

The chain has TRBV29-1 and TRBJ1-1; tentative D call: TRBD1 (5 bases). Sequences were obtained from PBMCs or T cells enriched from blood (not recorded which). The receptor was isolated from a woman in her forties or fifties who had recovered from COVID-19. CDR3 sequence: CSVGDSNTEAFF. CDR3 nucleotides: TGCAGCGTTGGGGACTCGAACACTGAAGCTTTCTTT.